Included here is one TCR beta chain sequence, with context. Its antigen remains undetermined. Within one base of it there is no much larger clone, and no base qualities were kept. The sample is drawn from a study of PD-1 blockade in classical Hodgkin lymphoma (dated by TCRdb to about 2020). Context from the whole study: Nivolumab dosing was 3 mg/kg intravenously every 2 weeks, continuing until either disease progression or unacceptable toxicity. The study used TCR beta sequencing and CyTOF to define a peripheral blood immune signature of response to PD-1 blockade in classical Hodgkin lymphoma.

Genomic DNA was isolated using the Qiagen DNeasy kit from unsorted PBMCs as well as from negatively selected CD4+ and CD8+ fractions. TCR beta CDR3 regions were amplified by immunoSEQ multiplex PCR using primers annealing to V and J segments. A synthetic immune receptor repertoire was used to minimize amplification bias, and any residual bias was removed computationally once sequencing was done. In the original analysis: Custom Python scripts were used to quantify repertoire diversity as the Shannon entropy index. Unsorted, CD4+ and CD8+ repertoires were analyzed separately, except in combined analyses where CD4+ and CD8+ sequences were merged in silico. Clonal expansion was defined as at least a 2-fold frequency increase after treatment relative to C1D1, with a pseudocount of 0.5 for undetected baseline clones. Clones with 0 or 1 copy at C1D1 were classified as singleton clones, and clones with 2 or more copies were classified as non-singleton clones. Clones expanded in unsorted samples were assigned a CD4+, CD8+ or unknown annotation through matching of protein sequences in sorted samples from the same patient. Wilcoxon tests on paired samples were used to test diversity changes from C1D1 to C4D1. The source is immuneACCESS, and TCRdb retained only in-frame sequences with V and J called. Part of the clones is not carried over; for the studies checked, unresolved V genes explain less than half of this, and the remainder is unexplained. V, J and clone size were drawn from that table, and D and trimming were deduced from the DNA. The sample includes roughly 81,000 clones, with 85% to 95% observed a single time. The top ten hold approximately 2.4% of the sample.

Per the publication, the time point label means: cycle 2 day 1 (C2D1) of nivolumab. Every trial patient had relapsed after autologous stem cell transplantation, and cohorts A, B and C differed in prior brentuximab vedotin exposure. The trial cohort comprised some 60 patients with relapsed/refractory classical Hodgkin lymphoma whose best overall responses were complete response, partial response or progressive disease. Trial patients were treated with single-agent nivolumab in the multi-cohort phase II CheckMate 205 trial. An independent review committee assessed best overall response by applying the 2007 International Working Group response criteria. Trial PBMCs were collected immediately before nivolumab initiation (C1D1) and during therapy at cycle 2 day 1 and cycle 4 day 1. Peripheral blood was collected in 8 mL Vacutainer Cell Preparation Tubes, from which PBMCs were isolated by centrifugation and then cryopreserved.

According to the germline V gene, CDR1 reads MNHNS and CDR2 reads SASEGT. The V and J ends are trimmed by 2 bases and 4 bases, leaving 25 bases between them. Including the terminal cysteine and phenylalanine, the CDR3 comprises 19 residues. Of the read, only the CDR3 DNA is kept; its 57 bases are in frame from base 1. Broader findings and caveats from the paper: Trial patients with a complete response had baseline diversity similar to that of newly diagnosed patients, while partial responders and progressors had significantly lower diversity. CD4+ but not CD8+ TCR diversity rose significantly by C4D1 (p=0.0027 vs p=0.16), most apparent in complete responders (p=0.02). Only a single clinical trial cohort was studied, and what caused the repertoire differences, possibly disease activity or prior therapy, remained undefined. Lower diversity was observed in patients in whom nivolumab was started less than 1 year after ASCT, and these patients were excluded from later analyses so that confounding by immune reconstitution would be avoided. Newly diagnosed patients were reported to have lower baseline TCR diversity than healthy donors, and relapsed/refractory patients were reported to have lower baseline TCR diversity still.

Here the sequenced sample was peripheral blood mononuclear cells (PBMCs), taken before the second cycle of nivolumab. The chain couples TRBV6-1 to TRBJ2-3, with TRBD1 as a weak D call on 5 bases. The sequence derives from a human donor with classical Hodgkin lymphoma. CDR3 sequence: CASSEFEVVGAPRPDTQYF. The sequenced DNA is TGTGCCAGCAGTGAATTTGAGGTGGTAGGGGCGCCTCGACCAGATACGCAGTATTTT.